This T cell receptor (beta chain) originates from a study of blood T cell repertoires in COVID-19. Study summary: The United States, Italy and Spain were the sources of the acute and convalescent COVID-19 samples. In each case, the material was cDNA or gDNA derived from T cells, B-cell-depleted T cells, or PBMCs.

Under the authors' procedure: Estimation of nucleated cell counts relied on the amplification of reference gene primers. Libraries were prepared by immunoSEQ multiplex PCR; TCRdb keeps only in-frame clonotypes and omits some of them. The V and J calls and clone size were taken over from that table, and D and trimming were inferred from the DNA. The table includes roughly 150,000 clones, about 80% detected once. CDR1 and CDR2 (germline): MDHEN, SYDVKM. V shed 1 base and J 7 bases; nucleotides not matched to a gene: 4. The CDR3 totals 15 residues. Sequencing used peripheral blood. The TCR comes from a human donor in a cohort sampled during active COVID-19. The genes are TRBV28 and TRBJ1-4, with TRBD1 identical over 9 bases. CDR3 residues: CASSLSGTGSEKLFF. Written as DNA, the CDR3 is TGTGCCAGCAGTTTATCGGGGACAGGGAGTGAAAAACTGTTTTTT.